This passage covers 9 T cell receptor beta chains from one sample sequenced in a study of early T cells in non-severe SARS-CoV-2 infection (dated by TCRdb to the early 2020s). The library was made by 5' RACE. The run used a NextSeq 500. TCRdb's own reprocessing of the public reads used fastp at Q25 and MiXCR and kept productive beta chains. Rows are combined by CDR3 protein, so each entry shows the most common genes and DNA. For this sample there are tens of thousands of distinct CDR3 sequences; 14% appear just once. The leading ten clones occupy 3% to 5% of the sample. The sequenced sample was whole blood, obtained at baseline. These receptors were obtained from an adult who was a healthcare worker with PCR-confirmed SARS-CoV-2 infection or an uninfected control (not recorded which).

The chain recombines TRBV7-3 with TRBJ2-1; 9 positions agree with TRBD2. CDR3 length equals 14 residues. Losses at the gene ends were 4 bases for V and 8 bases for J; bases not matched to a gene: 6. Germline-derived CDR1 and CDR2 are SGHTA and FQGTGA. The CDR3 sequence is CASSWGLAGDEQFF. As DNA, the CDR3 is TGTGCCAGCAGCTGGGGACTAGCTGGCGATGAGCAGTTCTTC.

The genes are TRBV20-1 and TRBJ2-5, with 9 bases fitting TRBD2. From germline, CDR1 is DFQATT and CDR2 SNEGSKA (reference sequence). J was trimmed by 3 bases and V by 1 base; bases with no gene match: 6. The CDR3 contains 15 residues. This CDR3 reads CSARGGSGSKETQYF. The CDR3 bases are TGCAGTGCTAGAGGGGGTAGCGGGAGTAAAGAGACCCAGTACTTC.

The chain carries TRBV2 and TRBJ1-5; TRBD1 matches 8 bases. This CDR3 spans 16 amino acids. Germline-derived CDR1 and CDR2 are SNHLY and FYNNEI. Trimming removed 6 bases from V and 1 base from J; junction bases left unmatched: 8. Here the CDR3 DNA reads TGTGCCAGCAGGCTCCAGACAGGGGTGAGCAATCAGCCCCAGCATTTT. This gives the protein CASRLQTGVSNQPQHF.

The chain uses TRBV7-3 and TRBJ2-5, with D uncertain. With 5 bases removed from V and 0 bases from J, the gap between germline ends came to 10 bases. From germline, CDR1 is SGHTA and CDR2 FQGTGA. The CDR3 extends over 14 amino acids. The CDR3 loop is CASSPSGHQETQYF. DNA of the CDR3: TGTGCCAGCAGCCCGTCTGGGCACCAAGAGACCCAGTACTTC.

This chain uses TRBV5-4 with TRBJ1-2; unclear D gene. V was clipped by 2 bases and J by 3 bases, with 14 bases between them. CDR1 is SGHNT and CDR2 is YYREEE in the germline V gene (reference sequence). The CDR3 loop spans 15 amino acids. The CDR3 DNA sequence: TGTGCCAGCAGCTTAGGACGGCTTCTGGACTATGGCTACACCTTC. Protein: CASSLGRLLDYGYTF.

This clonotype was picked up many times. This sequence joins TRBV18 and TRBJ2-5; 9 bases line up with TRBD1. The V segment lost 5 bases and the J segment 5 bases; nucleotides outside the gene matches: 6. This CDR3 region has 14 residues. CDR1 is KGHSH and CDR2 is LQKENI in the germline V gene. The CDR3 region is CASSLGQGPETQYF. Here the CDR3 DNA reads TGTGCCAGCTCATTGGGACAGGGCCCGGAGACCCAGTACTTC.

Many counts were recorded for this clonotype. The chain is built from TRBV7-8 and TRBJ2-5, with TRBD2 matching 11 bases. There are 15 residues in the CDR3. Per the germline V gene, CDR1 is SGHVS and CDR2 is FQNEAQ. The junction had 8 bases not matched to a gene; V was cut back by 6 bases and J by 5 bases. CDR3 nucleotides: TGTGCCAGCAGAGTCGAACTAGCGGGGGTCGAGACCCAGTACTTC. It encodes CASRVELAGVETQYF.

V gene TRBV6-2 or TRBV6-3 combines with J gene TRBJ2-3; D might be TRBD1 (5 bases). Germline V gene lookup returns CDR1 MNHEY and CDR2 SVGEGT. Between the trimmed V and J ends, which lost 6 bases and 0 bases, there was a span of 13 bases. This CDR3 has 15 amino acids. The CDR3 DNA is TGTGCCAGCAGGCTACAGGCTTGGAGCACAGATACGCAGTATTTT. This sequence encodes CASRLQAWSTDTQYF.

This clonotype showed up just a few times. The chain combines TRBV20-1 with TRBJ2-6; 8 nucleotides align to TRBD1. Germline V CDR1 and CDR2: DFQATT, SNEGSKA (reference sequence). V was clipped by 3 bases and J by 2 bases; unmatched bases: 3. This CDR3 is built from 15 residues. The CDR3, as DNA: TGCAGTGCTAGTTACAGGGGGGCTGGGGCCAACGTCCTGACTTTC. Amino acids: CSASYRGAGANVLTF.